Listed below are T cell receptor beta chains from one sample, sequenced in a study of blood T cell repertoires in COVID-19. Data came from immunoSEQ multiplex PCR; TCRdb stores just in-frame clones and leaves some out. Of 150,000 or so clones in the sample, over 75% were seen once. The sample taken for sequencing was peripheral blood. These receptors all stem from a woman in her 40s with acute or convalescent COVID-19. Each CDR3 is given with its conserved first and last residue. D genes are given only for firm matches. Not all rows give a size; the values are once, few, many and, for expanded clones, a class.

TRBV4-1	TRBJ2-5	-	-	TGCGCCAGCAGCCAAGGGAACAGGCCAGGGGAAGAGACCCAGTACTTC	CASSQGNRPGEETQYF
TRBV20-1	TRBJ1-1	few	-	TGCAGTGCAGCTGGGAACACTGAAGCTTTCTTT	CSAAGNTEAFF
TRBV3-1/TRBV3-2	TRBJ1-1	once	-	TGTGCCAGCAGCTTTCGGACAGCCGAAGCTTTCTTT	CASSFRTAEAFF
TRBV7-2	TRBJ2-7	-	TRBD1	TGTGCCAGCAGCTCCATGACAGGGATCCCCTACGAGCAGTACTTC	CASSSMTGIPYEQYF
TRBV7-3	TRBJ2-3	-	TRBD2	TGTGCCAGCAGCTTAAGTCCCCGGTTTAGCGGGAGCACAGATACGCAGTATTTT	CASSLSPRFSGSTDTQYF
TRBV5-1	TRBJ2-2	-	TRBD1	TGCGCCAGCAGCTCACCAACCAACCCGGACAGGGTTTCCGGGGAGCTGTTTTTT	CASSSPTNPDRVSGELFF
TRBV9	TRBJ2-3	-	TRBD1	TGTGCCAGCAGCTCCCGAGGGACAGACGGCACAGATACGCAGTATTTT	CASSSRGTDGTDTQYF
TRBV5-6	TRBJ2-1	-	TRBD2	TGTGCCAGCAGCTTGCTTTTCGCGGGAGGTAGCTACAATGAGCAGTTCTTC	CASSLLFAGGSYNEQFF
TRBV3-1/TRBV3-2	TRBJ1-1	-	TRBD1	TGTGCCAGCAGCCAGGGGACAGGGGGCTTGGCTTTCTTT	CASSQGTGGLAFF
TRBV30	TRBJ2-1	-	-	TGTGCCTGGAGATCGACAGGTAGAAGGGCCAATGAGCAGTTCTTC	CAWRSTGRRANEQFF
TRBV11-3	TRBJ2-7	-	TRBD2	TGTGCCAGCAGCGCCGGGACTAGCGGATACGAGCAGTACTTC	CASSAGTSGYEQYF
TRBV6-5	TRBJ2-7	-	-	TGTGCCAGCAGGGACAGCTCCTACGAGCAGTACTTC	CASRDSSYEQYF
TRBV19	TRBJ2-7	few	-	TGTGCCAGTAGTATTACGTCGGGCTACGAGCAGTACTTC	CASSITSGYEQYF